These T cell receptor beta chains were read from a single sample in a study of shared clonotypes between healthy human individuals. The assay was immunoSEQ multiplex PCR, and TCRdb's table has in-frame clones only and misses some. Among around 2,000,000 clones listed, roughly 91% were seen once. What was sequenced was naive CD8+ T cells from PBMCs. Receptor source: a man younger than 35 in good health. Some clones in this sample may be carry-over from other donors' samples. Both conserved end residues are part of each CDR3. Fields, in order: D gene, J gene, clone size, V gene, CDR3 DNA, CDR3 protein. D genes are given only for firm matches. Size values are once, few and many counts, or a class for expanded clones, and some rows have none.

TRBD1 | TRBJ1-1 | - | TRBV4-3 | TGCGCCAGCAGCCAGGTCTCTGACAGGGAACGGGACACTGAAGCTTTCTTT | CASSQVSDRERDTEAFF
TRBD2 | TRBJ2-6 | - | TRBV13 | TGTGCCAGCAGCTTAGGGACTAGCGGGAGGGCGTGGGGGGCCAACGTCCTGACTTTC | CASSLGTSGRAWGANVLTF
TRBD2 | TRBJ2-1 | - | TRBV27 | TGTGCCAGCACCTTAGCGGGAGCTTACAATGAGCAGTTCTTC | CASTLAGAYNEQFF
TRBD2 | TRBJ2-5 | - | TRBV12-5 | TGTGCTAGTGGCCTCATAGCGGGAGGGCCCGGTGAGACCCAGTACTTC | CASGLIAGGPGETQYF
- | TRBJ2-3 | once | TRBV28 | TGTGCCAGCAGCATGCCCAGGGAACTCACAGATACGCAGTATTTT | CASSMPRELTDTQYF
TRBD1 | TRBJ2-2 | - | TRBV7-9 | TGTGCCAGCAGCTTTTACAGGGGGTTAAGGGACACCGGGGAGCTGTTTTTT | CASSFYRGLRDTGELFF
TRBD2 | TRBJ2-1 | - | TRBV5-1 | TGCGCCAGCAGCCTAGCGGGAGGGCAGTTATACAATGAGCAGTTCTTC | CASSLAGGQLYNEQFF
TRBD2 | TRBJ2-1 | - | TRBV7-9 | TGTGCCAGCAGCGGACGACTAGCGGCTTCCCACAATGAGCAGTTCTTC | CASSGRLAASHNEQFF
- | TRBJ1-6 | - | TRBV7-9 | TGTGCCAGCAGCGTTACGGGACTGATCTATAATTCACCCCTCCACTTT | CASSVTGLIYNSPLHF
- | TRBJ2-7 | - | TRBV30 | TGTGCCTGTAATCCCGGGACAACCGCGGTAGGTGAGCAGTACTTC | CACNPGTTAVGEQYF
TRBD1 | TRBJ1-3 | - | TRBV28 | TGTGGAAGCACTGAGGGGGCGGAAGGAAACACCATATATTTT | CGSTEGAEGNTIYF
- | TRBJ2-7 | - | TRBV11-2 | TGTGCCAGCAGCTTAGTCTCAGAGCAGTACTTC | CASSLVSEQYF
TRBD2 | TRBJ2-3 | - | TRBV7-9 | TGTGCCAGCAGCCGAGGACTAGCGGACACAGATACGCAGTATTTT | CASSRGLADTDTQYF
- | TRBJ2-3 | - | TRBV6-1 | TGTGCCAGCAGGGAAGTCCCAGGGGTAGACACAGATACGCAGTATTTT | CASREVPGVDTDTQYF
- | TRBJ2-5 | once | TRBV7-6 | TGTGCCAGCAGCTCGGGGTTTCGGGAGACCCAGTACTTC | CASSSGFRETQYF
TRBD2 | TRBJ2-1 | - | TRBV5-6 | TGTGCCAGCAGCTGGGGGACTAGCAGGAATGAGCAGTTCTTC | CASSWGTSRNEQFF
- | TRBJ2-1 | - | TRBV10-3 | TGTGCCATCAGTGAGTCTTTTGGCGAGCACTACAATGAGCAGTTCTTC | CAISESFGEHYNEQFF
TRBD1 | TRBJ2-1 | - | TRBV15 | TGTGCCACCAGCGGCTCGACAGGGTTGAATGAGCAGTTCTTC | CATSGSTGLNEQFF
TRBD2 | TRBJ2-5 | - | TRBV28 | TGTGCCAGCAGTTTTCCCGGAGGGAGGGGAGGGCAAGAGACCCAGTACTTC | CASSFPGGRGGQETQYF
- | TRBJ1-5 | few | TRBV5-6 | TGTGCCAGCAGCTGGGCCGGACAGCAGCCCCAGCATTTT | CASSWAGQQPQHF
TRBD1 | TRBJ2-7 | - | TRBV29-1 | TGCAGCGTTGAAGATCCTGGGACAGGGACCTACGAGCAGTACTTC | CSVEDPGTGTYEQYF
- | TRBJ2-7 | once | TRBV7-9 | TGTGCCAGCAGCTTAGAGGGCGGGATCTACTACGAGCAGTACTTC | CASSLEGGIYYEQYF
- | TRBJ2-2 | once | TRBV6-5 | TGTGCCAGTGCCACGGAGGGGTCGGCAGGGGAGCTGTTTTTT | CASATEGSAGELFF
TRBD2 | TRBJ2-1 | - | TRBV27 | TGTGCCAGCAGTTTTGCGGGAGGTACCTACAATGAGCAGTTCTTC | CASSFAGGTYNEQFF
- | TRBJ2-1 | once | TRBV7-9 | TGTGCCAGCAGCTCCACCGGGACCCCCTACAATGAGCAGTTCTTC | CASSSTGTPYNEQFF
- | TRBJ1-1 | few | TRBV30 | TGTGCCTGGAGTGTATTAACGCAGGCTGAAGCTTTCTTT | CAWSVLTQAEAFF
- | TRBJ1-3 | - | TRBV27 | TGTGCCAGCAGTTTCAGTCGCTCTGGAAACACCATATATTTT | CASSFSRSGNTIYF
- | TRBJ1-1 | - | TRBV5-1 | TGCGCCAGCAGCTTACATCGGGGCGGTACTGAAGCTTTCTTT | CASSLHRGGTEAFF
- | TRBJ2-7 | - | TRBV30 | TGTGCCTGGAGTGTAGGTTTCAGCTACGAGCAGTACTTC | CAWSVGFSYEQYF
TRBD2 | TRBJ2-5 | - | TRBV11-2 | TGTGCCAGCAGCTCCCCAACTAGCGGGAGGGCGATATCCGAAGAGACCCAGTACTTC | CASSSPTSGRAISEETQYF
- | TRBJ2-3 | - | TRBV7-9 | TGTGCCAGCAGCTTCTCCATCCGCGCGGTGGGGGATACGCAGTATTTT | CASSFSIRAVGDTQYF
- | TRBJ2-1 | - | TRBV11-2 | TGTGCCAGCAGCTACGGGGACCCCTACAATGAGCAGTTCTTC | CASSYGDPYNEQFF
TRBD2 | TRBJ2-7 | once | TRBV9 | TGTGCCAGCAGCGTCGCCGGGACTAGCGTGTCCTACGAGCAGTACTTC | CASSVAGTSVSYEQYF
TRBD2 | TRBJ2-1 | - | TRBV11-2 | TGTGCCAGCAGCCAACCGGGGGGTAGTATTTACAATGAGCAGTTCTTC | CASSQPGGSIYNEQFF
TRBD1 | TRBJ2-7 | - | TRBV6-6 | TGTGCCAGCAGTTCCGGGACAGGGACGAGCGAGCAGTACTTC | CASSSGTGTSEQYF
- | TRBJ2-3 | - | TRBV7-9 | TGTGCCAGCAGCCCCAAGTCCTCCACAGATACGCAGTATTTT | CASSPKSSTDTQYF
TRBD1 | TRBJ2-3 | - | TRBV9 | TGTGCCAGCAGCGCTAATGACCGGACAGGGGGGGCACCCACGCAGTATTTT | CASSANDRTGGAPTQYF
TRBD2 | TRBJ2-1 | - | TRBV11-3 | TGTGCCAGCAGCCGATGGACTAGCGGGAGTGAGTACAATGAGCAGTTCTTC | CASSRWTSGSEYNEQFF
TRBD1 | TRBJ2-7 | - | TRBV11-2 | TGTGCCAGCAGCACTCGGGACAGGGAATACGAGCAGTACTTC | CASSTRDREYEQYF
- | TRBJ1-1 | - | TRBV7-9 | TGTGCCAGCAGCTTAGGAGGGCTAGGCTCTGAAGCTTTCTTT | CASSLGGLGSEAFF
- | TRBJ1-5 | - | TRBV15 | TGTGCCACCAGCAGAGATTGGAGCAATCAGCCCCAGCATTTT | CATSRDWSNQPQHF
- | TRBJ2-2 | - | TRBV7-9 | TGTGCCAGCAGCTTACCTCTAGGGGGTCCCGGGGAGCTGTTTTTT | CASSLPLGGPGELFF
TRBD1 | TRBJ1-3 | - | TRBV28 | TGTGCCAGCAACCCACAGGGGCGCGGAAACACCATATATTTT | CASNPQGRGNTIYF